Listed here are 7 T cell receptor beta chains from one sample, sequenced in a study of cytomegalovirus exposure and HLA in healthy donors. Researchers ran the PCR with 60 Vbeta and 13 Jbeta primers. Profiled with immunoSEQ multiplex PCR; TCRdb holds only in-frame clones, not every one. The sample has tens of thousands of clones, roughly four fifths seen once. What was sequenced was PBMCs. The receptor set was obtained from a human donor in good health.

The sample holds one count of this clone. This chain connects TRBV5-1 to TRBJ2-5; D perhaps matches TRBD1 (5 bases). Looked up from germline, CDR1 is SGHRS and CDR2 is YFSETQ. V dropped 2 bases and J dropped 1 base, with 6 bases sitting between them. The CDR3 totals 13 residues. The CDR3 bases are TGCGCCAGCAGCTTCCAGGGCCAAGAGACCCAGTACTTC. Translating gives CASSFQGQETQYF. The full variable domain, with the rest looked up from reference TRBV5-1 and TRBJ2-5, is KAGVTQTPRYLIKTRGQQVTLSCSPISGHRSVSWYQQTPGQGLQFLFEYFSETQRNKGNFPGRFSGRQFSNSRSEMNVSTLELGDSALYLCASSFQGQETQYFGPGTRLLVL.

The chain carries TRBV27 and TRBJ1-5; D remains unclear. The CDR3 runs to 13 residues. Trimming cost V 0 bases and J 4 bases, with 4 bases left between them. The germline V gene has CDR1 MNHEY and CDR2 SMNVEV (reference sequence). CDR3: CASSLSQNQPQHF. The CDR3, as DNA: TGTGCCAGCAGTTTATCTCAAAATCAGCCCCAGCATTTT.

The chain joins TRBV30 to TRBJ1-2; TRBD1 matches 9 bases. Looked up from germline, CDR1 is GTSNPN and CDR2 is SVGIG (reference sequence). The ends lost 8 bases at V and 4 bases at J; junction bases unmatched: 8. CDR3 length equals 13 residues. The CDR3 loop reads CATGTGFGYGYTF. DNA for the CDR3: TGTGCCACAGGGACAGGGTTTGGCTATGGCTACACCTTC.

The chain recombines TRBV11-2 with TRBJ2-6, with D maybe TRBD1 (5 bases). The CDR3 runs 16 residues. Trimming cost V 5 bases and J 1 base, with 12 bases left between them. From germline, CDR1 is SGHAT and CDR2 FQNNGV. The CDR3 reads CASSPRQGSGANVLTF. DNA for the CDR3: TGTGCCAGCAGCCCCCGGCAGGGTTCTGGGGCCAACGTCCTGACTTTC.

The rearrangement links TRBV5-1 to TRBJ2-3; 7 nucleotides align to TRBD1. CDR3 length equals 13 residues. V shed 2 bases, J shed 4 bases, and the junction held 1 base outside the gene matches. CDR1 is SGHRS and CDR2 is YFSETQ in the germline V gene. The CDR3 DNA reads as TGCGCCAGCAGCTTACAGGGGTCAGATACGCAGTATTTT. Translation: CASSLQGSDTQYF. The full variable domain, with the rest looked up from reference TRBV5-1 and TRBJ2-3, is KAGVTQTPRYLIKTRGQQVTLSCSPISGHRSVSWYQQTPGQGLQFLFEYFSETQRNKGNFPGRFSGRQFSNSRSEMNVSTLELGDSALYLCASSLQGSDTQYFGPGTRLTVL.

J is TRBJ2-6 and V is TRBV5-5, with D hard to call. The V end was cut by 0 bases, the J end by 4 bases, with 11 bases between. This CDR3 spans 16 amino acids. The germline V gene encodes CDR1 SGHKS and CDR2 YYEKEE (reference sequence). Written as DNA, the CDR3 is TGTGCCAGCAGCTTGGACCCGAGTATAGGGGCCAACGTCCTGACTTTC. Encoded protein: CASSLDPSIGANVLTF.

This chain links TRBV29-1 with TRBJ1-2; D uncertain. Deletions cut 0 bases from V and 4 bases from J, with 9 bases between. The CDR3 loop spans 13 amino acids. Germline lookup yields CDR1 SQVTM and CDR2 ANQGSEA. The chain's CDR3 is CSVEDSRVYGYTF. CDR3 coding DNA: TGCAGCGTTGAAGATTCCCGGGTCTATGGCTACACCTTC.